The T cell receptor beta chain described here comes from a study of PD-L1 blockade in urothelial cancer. Study-level information: Male sex and bladder-origin urothelial cancer characterized about 85% of the roughly 30 patients.

Trimming removed 1 base at V and 6 bases at J, with 12 bases between. CDR1 is SNHLY, CDR2 FYNNEI, per germline. The CDR3 has 14 residues. Time point noted: peripheral blood 6 weeks after treatment start. Urothelial carcinoma in patients was locally advanced or metastatic. Repertoires were generated with immunoSEQ multiplex PCR, while TCRdb's copy carries only in-frame clones and drops some. In the table there are 35,000 to 45,000 clones, about four fifths of which are singletons. By share, this clone ranks as medium-sized. The source material was PBMCs, sampled around atezolizumab (anti-PD-L1) treatment. The TCR originated in a man aged 55 to 70 with urothelial cancer. V gene TRBV2 combines with J gene TRBJ2-5; tentative D call: TRBD1 (6 bases). CDR3 amino acids: CASSEGRQGKTQYF. The CDR3 DNA reads as TGTGCCAGCAGTGAAGGACGGCAGGGGAAGACCCAGTACTTC.